Listed below are T cell receptor beta chains from one sample, sequenced in a study of T cell responses to AZD1222 COVID-19 vaccine. TCRdb's table, derived via immunoSEQ multiplex PCR, lists solely in-frame clones and lacks some. The sample carries 250,000 to 300,000 clones, 85% to 95% recorded once. This specimen consisted of peripheral blood, obtained 28 days after the second AZD1222 dose. All receptors come from an adult who received the AZD1222 COVID-19 vaccine. The CDR3 runs from the conserved cysteine through the conserved F or W. The order of the fields is J gene, V gene, CDR3 protein.

>TRBJ2-1|TRBV19
CASSIAAGGPYNEQFF
>TRBJ2-2|TRBV29-1
CSVTGPTGELFF
>TRBJ1-4|TRBV7-9
CASSSDRSNEKLFF
>TRBJ1-1|TRBV29-1
CSVEGRGRTEAFF
>TRBJ2-3|TRBV2
CAAGGRMTSTDTQYF
>TRBJ2-7|TRBV15
CATEGWDDPVYEQYF
>TRBJ2-5|TRBV9
CASSVSRGGETQYF
>TRBJ2-3|TRBV9
CASSAYPDTQYF
>TRBJ2-7|TRBV7-2
CASSLTDLYEQYF
>TRBJ2-7|TRBV12-3/TRBV12-4
CASGPQGSEQYF
>TRBJ1-1|TRBV4-1
CASSQDRNTEAFF
>TRBJ1-5|TRBV4-3
CASSQRRGRGNQPQHF
>TRBJ2-3|TRBV5-1
CASSTSSTSLNQDTQYF
>TRBJ2-7|TRBV30
CAWRGQGLFYEQYF
>TRBJ2-3|TRBV10-3
CAIRSGNYTDTQYF
>TRBJ1-4|TRBV28
CASSLGQGREKLFF
>TRBJ2-1|TRBV6-5
CASSRLAGDEQFF
>TRBJ1-4|TRBV7-8
CASSMTRGVREKLFF
>TRBJ2-7|TRBV5-1
CASSLASTGDIYEQYF
>TRBJ1-1|TRBV4-1
CASSQGYRGMNTEAFF
>TRBJ2-1|TRBV28
CASSRAGQGWMNEQFF
>TRBJ2-1|TRBV24-1
CATSDWQGGNEQFF
>TRBJ2-7|TRBV2
CASRRTGEAEQYF
>TRBJ2-5|TRBV3-1/TRBV3-2
CASSRLRIETQYF
>TRBJ2-7|TRBV7-2
CASSPSSARSYEQYF
>TRBJ1-2|TRBV4-3
CASSQARTGGGYGYTF
>TRBJ2-1|TRBV5-1
CASSLEDNEQFF
>TRBJ1-2|TRBV18
CASSILNGGYTF
>TRBJ1-5|TRBV2
CASSTQGAGQPQHF
>TRBJ2-1|TRBV5-4
CASSLVPLAGAWNEQFF
>TRBJ2-7|TRBV4-1
CASSQGRGVVYEQYF
>TRBJ1-2|TRBV27
CASSLGYGSNYGYTF
>TRBJ2-2|TRBV6-5
CASSHRASDPGELFF